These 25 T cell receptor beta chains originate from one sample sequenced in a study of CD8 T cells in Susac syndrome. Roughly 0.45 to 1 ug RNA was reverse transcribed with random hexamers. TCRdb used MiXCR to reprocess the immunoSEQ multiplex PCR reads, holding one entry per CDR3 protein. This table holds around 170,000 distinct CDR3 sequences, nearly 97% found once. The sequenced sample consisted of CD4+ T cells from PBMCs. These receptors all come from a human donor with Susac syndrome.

The CDR3 is CASSIRQGHDYEQYF. In DNA form, the CDR3 reads TGTGCCAGCAGCATCCGACAGGGGCATGACTACGAGCAGTACTTC. J is TRBJ2-7 and V is TRBV7-2; 8 bases are shared with TRBD1. From germline, CDR1 is SGHTA and CDR2 FQGNSA. The J segment lost 3 bases and the V segment lost 5 bases, leaving 9 bases of the junction unmatched. This CDR3 has 15 residues.

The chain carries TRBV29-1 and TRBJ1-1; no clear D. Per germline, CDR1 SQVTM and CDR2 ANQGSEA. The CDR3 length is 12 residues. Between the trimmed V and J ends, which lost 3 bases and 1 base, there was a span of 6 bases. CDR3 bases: TGCAGCGTTGACGGGCAGAACACTGAAGCTTTCTTT. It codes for CSVDGQNTEAFF.

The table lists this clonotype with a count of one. The CDR3 protein is CASSQLWGQETQYF. In nucleotides, the CDR3 is TGCGCCAGCAGCCAGCTATGGGGCCAAGAGACCCAGTACTTC. This chain connects TRBV5-1 to TRBJ2-5; D unresolved. With 4 bases removed from V and 1 base from J, the gap between germline ends came to 11 bases. This CDR3 contains 14 residues. Germline loops: CDR1 SGHRS, CDR2 YFSETQ. The full variable domain, with the rest looked up from reference TRBV5-1 and TRBJ2-5, is KAGVTQTPRYLIKTRGQQVTLSCSPISGHRSVSWYQQTPGQGLQFLFEYFSETQRNKGNFPGRFSGRQFSNSRSEMNVSTLELGDSALYLCASSQLWGQETQYFGPGTRLLVL.

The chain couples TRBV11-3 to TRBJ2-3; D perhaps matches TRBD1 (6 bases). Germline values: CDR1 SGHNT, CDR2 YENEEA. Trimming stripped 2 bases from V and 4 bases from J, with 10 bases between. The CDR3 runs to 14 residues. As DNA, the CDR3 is TGTGCCAGCAGCTTACTGGACAGCTCAGATACGCAGTATTTT. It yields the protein CASSLLDSSDTQYF.

CDR3 protein: CASTLGTEAFF. CDR3 DNA: TGTGCCAGCACCCTGGGCACTGAAGCTTTCTTT. The rearrangement joins TRBV28 to TRBJ1-1; no firm D call. The CDR3 is made up of 11 amino acids. Germline V CDR1 and CDR2: MDHEN, SYDVKM. V was shortened by 7 bases and J by 4 bases, with 7 bases between the two germline ends.

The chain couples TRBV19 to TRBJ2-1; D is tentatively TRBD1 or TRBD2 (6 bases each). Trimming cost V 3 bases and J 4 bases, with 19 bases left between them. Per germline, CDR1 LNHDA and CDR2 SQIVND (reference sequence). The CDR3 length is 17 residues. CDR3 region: CASSMLAGKGGYNEQFF. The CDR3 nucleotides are TGTGCCAGTAGTATGTTGGCAGGAAAAGGGGGGTACAATGAGCAGTTCTTC.

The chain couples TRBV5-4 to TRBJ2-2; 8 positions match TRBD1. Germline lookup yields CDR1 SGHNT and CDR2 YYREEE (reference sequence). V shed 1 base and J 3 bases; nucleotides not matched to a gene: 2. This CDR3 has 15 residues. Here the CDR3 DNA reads TGTGCCAGCAGCTTGCAGGGGGCGGACACCGGGGAGCTGTTTTTT. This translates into CASSLQGADTGELFF.

This CDR3 is CASSYLTAAEQYF. The CDR3 region has the DNA TGTGCCAGCAGTTACTTGACCGCCGCCGAGCAGTACTTC. The chain carries TRBV6-5 and TRBJ2-7, with no clear D. The CDR3 extends over 13 amino acids. Germline V gene lookup returns CDR1 MNHEY and CDR2 SVGAGI. The ends were cut back, 1 base at V and 6 bases at J, with 10 bases in the middle.

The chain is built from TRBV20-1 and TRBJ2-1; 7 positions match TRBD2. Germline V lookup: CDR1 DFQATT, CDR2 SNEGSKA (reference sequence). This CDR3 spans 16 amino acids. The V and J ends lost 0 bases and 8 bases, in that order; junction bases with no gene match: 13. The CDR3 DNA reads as TGCAGTGCTAGAGATCCCTGGAACCTAGCGGTACATGAGCAGTTCTTC. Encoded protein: CSARDPWNLAVHEQFF.

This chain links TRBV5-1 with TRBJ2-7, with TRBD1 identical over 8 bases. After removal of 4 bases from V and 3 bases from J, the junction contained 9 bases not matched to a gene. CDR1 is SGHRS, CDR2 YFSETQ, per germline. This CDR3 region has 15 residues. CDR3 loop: CASSPGQGEGYEQYF. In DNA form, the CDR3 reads TGCGCCAGCAGCCCCGGACAGGGTGAGGGCTACGAGCAGTACTTC.

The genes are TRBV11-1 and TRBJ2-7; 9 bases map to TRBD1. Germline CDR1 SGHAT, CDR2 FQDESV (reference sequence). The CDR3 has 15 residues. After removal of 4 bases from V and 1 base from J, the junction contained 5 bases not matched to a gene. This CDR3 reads CASSSPGQGSYEQYF. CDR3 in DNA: TGTGCCAGCAGCTCGCCGGGACAGGGATCCTACGAGCAGTACTTC.

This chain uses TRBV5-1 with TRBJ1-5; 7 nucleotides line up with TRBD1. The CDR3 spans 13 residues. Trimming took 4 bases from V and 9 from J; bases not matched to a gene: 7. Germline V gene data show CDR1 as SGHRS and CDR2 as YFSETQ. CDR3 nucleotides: TGCGCCAGCAGCCCGGGACAGTCAAGGCCCCAGCATTTT. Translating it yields CASSPGQSRPQHF.

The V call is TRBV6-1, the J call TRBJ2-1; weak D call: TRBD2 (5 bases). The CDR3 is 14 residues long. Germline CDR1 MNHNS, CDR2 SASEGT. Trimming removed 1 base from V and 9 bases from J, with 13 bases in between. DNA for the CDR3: TGTGCCAGCAGTGAAGTTAATGGGAGCGGTGAGCAGTTCTTC. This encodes CASSEVNGSGEQFF.

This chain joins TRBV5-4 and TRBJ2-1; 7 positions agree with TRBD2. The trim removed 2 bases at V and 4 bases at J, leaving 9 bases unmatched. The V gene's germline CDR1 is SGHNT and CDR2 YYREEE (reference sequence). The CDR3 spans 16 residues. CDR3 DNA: TGTGCCAGCAGCTTCGTAAGCGGGGAGACATACAATGAGCAGTTCTTC. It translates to CASSFVSGETYNEQFF.

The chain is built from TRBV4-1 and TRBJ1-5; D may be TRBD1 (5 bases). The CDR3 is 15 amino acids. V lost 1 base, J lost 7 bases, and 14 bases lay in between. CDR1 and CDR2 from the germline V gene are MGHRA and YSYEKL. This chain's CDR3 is CASSQGTQGRQPQHF. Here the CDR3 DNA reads TGCGCCAGCAGCCAAGGTACCCAGGGTCGCCAGCCCCAGCATTTT.

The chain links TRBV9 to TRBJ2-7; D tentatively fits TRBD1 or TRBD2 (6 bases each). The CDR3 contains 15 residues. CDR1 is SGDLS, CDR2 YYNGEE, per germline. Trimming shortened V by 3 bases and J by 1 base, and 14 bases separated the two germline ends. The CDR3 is CASSEGVAASYEQYF. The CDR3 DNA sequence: TGTGCCAGCAGCGAGGGGGTAGCGGCTTCCTACGAGCAGTACTTC.

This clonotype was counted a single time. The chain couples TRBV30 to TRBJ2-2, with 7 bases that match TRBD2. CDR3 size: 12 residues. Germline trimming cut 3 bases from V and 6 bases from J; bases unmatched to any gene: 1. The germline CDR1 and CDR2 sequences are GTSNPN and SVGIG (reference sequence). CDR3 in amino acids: CAWRGRAGELFF. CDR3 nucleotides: TGTGCCTGGAGGGGGAGGGCCGGGGAGCTGTTTTTT.

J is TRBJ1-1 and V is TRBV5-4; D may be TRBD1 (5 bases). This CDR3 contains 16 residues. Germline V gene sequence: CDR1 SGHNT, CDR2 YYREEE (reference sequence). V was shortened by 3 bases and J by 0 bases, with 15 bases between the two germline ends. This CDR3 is CASSSRHRSLNTEAFF. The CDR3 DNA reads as TGTGCCAGCAGCTCCCGTCACAGGTCATTGAACACTGAAGCTTTCTTT.

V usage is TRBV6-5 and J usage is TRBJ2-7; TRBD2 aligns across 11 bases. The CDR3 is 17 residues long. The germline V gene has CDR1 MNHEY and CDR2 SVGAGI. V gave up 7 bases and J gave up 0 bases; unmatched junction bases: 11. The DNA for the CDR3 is TGTGCCAGCAATTCCGCTAGCGGGGGGCTGAGCTCCTACGAGCAGTACTTC. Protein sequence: CASNSASGGLSSYEQYF.

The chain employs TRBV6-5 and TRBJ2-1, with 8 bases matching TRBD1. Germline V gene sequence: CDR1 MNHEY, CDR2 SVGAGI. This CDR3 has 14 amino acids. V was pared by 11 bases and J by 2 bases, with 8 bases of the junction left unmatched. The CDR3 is CAGLGQGTYNEQFF. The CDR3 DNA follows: TGTGCCGGACTCGGACAGGGAACCTACAATGAGCAGTTCTTC.

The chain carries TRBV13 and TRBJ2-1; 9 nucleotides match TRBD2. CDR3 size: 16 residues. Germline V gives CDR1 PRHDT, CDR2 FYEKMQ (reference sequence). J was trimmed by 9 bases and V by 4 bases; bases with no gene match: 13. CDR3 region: CASSSPYAGGPGEQFF. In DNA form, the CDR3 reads TGTGCCAGCAGCTCACCCTACGCGGGGGGGCCTGGTGAGCAGTTCTTC.

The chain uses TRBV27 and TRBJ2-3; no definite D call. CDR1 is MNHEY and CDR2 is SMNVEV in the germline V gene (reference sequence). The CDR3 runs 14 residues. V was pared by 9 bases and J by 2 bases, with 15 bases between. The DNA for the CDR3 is TGTGCCAGTGGGTCCGGGCGGATCACAGATACGCAGTATTTT. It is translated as CASGSGRITDTQYF.

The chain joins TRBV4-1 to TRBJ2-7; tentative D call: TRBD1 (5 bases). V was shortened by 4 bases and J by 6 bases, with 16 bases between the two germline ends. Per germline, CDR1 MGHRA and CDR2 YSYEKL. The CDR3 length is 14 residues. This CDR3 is CASSRQPLRGEQYF. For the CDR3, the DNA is TGCGCCAGCAGCCGACAGCCCTTAAGGGGCGAGCAGTACTTC.

The CDR3: CASGMGGPGELFF. The CDR3 DNA sequence: TGTGCCAGCGGTATGGGGGGCCCCGGGGAGCTGTTTTTT. The J gene is TRBJ2-2, the V gene TRBV12-3 or TRBV12-4; the D gene could be TRBD1 or TRBD2 (6 bases each). CDR3 length equals 13 residues. V gave up 8 bases and J gave up 6 bases, with 13 bases separating them.

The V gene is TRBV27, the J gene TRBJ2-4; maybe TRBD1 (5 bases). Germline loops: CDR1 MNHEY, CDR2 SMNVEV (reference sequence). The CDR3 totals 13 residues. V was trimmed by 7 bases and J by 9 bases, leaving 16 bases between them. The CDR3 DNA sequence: TGTGCCAGCACTGGAGCCTCAGGGCGCATTCAGTACTTC. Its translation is CASTGASGRIQYF.